This is a list of T cell receptor beta chains from one sample in a study of T cells in Graves' hyperthyroidism and ophthalmopathy. TCRdb fed the multiplex PCR reads into MiXCR, producing one record per CDR3 protein. The table has hundreds of thousands of distinct CDR3 sequences, more than 15% seen once. The sequencing input was blood. These receptors were taken from a middle-aged woman with Graves' ophthalmopathy. Both conserved end residues are part of each CDR3. D genes are given only for firm matches. Not every row has a clone size; where given, it reads once, few, many or a size class.

TRBJ1-5	NA	TRBV19	many	17	CASSTHIRPGGNQPQHF	TGTGCCAGTAGTACCCATATCAGACCCGGAGGCAATCAGCCCCAGCATTTT
TRBJ1-5	TRBD1	TRBV20-1	many	16	CSATGQRSRSNQPQHF	TGCAGTGCGACAGGGCAGCGCTCTCGTAGCAATCAGCCCCAGCATTTT
TRBJ2-3	TRBD2	TRBV5-1	many	16	CASSRGLAGESDTQYF	TGCGCCAGCAGCCGGGGACTAGCGGGGGAGTCAGATACGCAGTATTTT
TRBJ2-4	NA	TRBV6-2/TRBV6-3	NA	13	CASQGSAKNIQYF	TGTGCCAGTCAGGGATCCGCCAAAAACATTCAGTACTTC
TRBJ2-3	NA	TRBV5-5	few	16	CASSLVPGASTDTQYF	TGTGCCAGCAGCTTGGTTCCGGGAGCTAGCACAGATACGCAGTATTTT
TRBJ2-3	NA	TRBV18	NA	15	CASSGRGPSTDTQYF	TGTGCCAGCTCAGGTCGCGGCCCTAGCACAGATACGCAGTATTTT
TRBJ1-5	NA	TRBV27	many	14	CASSLSGSGQPQHF	TGTGCCAGCAGTTTATCAGGGTCGGGTCAGCCCCAGCATTTT
TRBJ2-1	TRBD1	TRBV29-1	few	17	CSVEGETGTGSYNEQFF	TGCAGCGTTGAAGGGGAGACCGGGACAGGGTCCTACAATGAGCAGTTCTTC
TRBJ2-3	NA	TRBV2	many	15	CASSEAGSSTDTQYF	TGTGCCAGCAGTGAAGCGGGGTCTAGCACAGATACGCAGTATTTT
TRBJ2-1	TRBD2	TRBV28	many	15	CASSLLAGNYNEQFF	TGTGCCAGCAGTTTATTAGCGGGGAACTACAATGAGCAGTTCTTC
TRBJ2-5	TRBD2	TRBV15	many	15	CATSRVGTSTGSQYF	TGTGCCACCAGCAGAGTGGGGACTAGTACTGGGTCCCAGTACTTC
TRBJ2-7	NA	TRBV10-3	few	12	CATDRDGYEQYF	TGTGCCACCGATCGGGACGGCTACGAGCAGTACTTC
TRBJ1-4	NA	TRBV20-1	many	13	CSARAGSPEKLFF	TGCAGTGCTAGAGCAGGCAGCCCTGAAAAACTGTTTTTT
TRBJ2-5	TRBD1	TRBV7-3	many	15	CASSFAPGQGAAQYF	TGTGCCAGCAGCTTTGCCCCGGGACAGGGGGCGGCCCAGTACTTC
TRBJ1-2	NA	TRBV28	few	13	CASGKQANYGYTF	TGTGCCAGCGGGAAGCAAGCTAACTATGGCTACACCTTC
TRBJ1-2	NA	TRBV3-1	NA	15	CASSQESIPYYGYTF	TGTGCCAGCAGCCAAGAGTCGATTCCCTACTATGGCTACACCTTC
TRBJ2-4	NA	TRBV20-1	few	12	CSAIDSENIQYF	TGCAGTGCTATCGACAGTGAAAACATTCAGTACTTC
TRBJ2-7	NA	TRBV30	many	14	CAWSRMWGSYEQYF	TGTGCCTGGAGCAGGATGTGGGGTAGCTACGAGCAGTACTTC
TRBJ1-6	TRBD1	TRBV12-3/TRBV12-4	NA	15	CASSLGQGAGSPLHF	TGTGCCAGCAGTTTAGGGCAGGGGGCGGGTTCACCCCTCCACTTT
TRBJ2-7	TRBD2	TRBV20-1	many	13	CSAKAGGAYEQYF	TGCAGTGCTAAAGCGGGGGGCGCCTACGAGCAGTACTTC
TRBJ1-1	NA	TRBV3-1	NA	14	CASSPRSPPTEAFF	TGTGCCAGCAGCCCTAGGTCCCCCCCGACTGAAGCTTTCTTT
TRBJ2-2	NA	TRBV28	NA	14	CASMVGQNTGELFF	TGTGCCAGCATGGTAGGCCAGAACACCGGGGAGCTGTTTTTT
TRBJ2-1	TRBD2	TRBV7-8	NA	16	CASSARLAGDFYEQFF	TGTGCCAGCAGCGCTCGACTAGCGGGGGATTTCTATGAGCAGTTCTTC
TRBJ1-5	TRBD1	TRBV6-4	NA	12	CARGQLNQPQHF	TGTGCCAGGGGACAGCTGAATCAGCCCCAGCATTTT
TRBJ2-7	NA	TRBV19	NA	16	CASSMRGTAKPYEQYF	TGTGCCAGTAGTATGAGGGGCACGGCTAAACCGTACGAGCAGTACTTC
TRBJ1-4	NA	TRBV2	few	15	CASPISGTSNEKLFF	TGTGCCAGCCCCATTTCCGGGACCTCTAATGAAAAACTGTTTTTT